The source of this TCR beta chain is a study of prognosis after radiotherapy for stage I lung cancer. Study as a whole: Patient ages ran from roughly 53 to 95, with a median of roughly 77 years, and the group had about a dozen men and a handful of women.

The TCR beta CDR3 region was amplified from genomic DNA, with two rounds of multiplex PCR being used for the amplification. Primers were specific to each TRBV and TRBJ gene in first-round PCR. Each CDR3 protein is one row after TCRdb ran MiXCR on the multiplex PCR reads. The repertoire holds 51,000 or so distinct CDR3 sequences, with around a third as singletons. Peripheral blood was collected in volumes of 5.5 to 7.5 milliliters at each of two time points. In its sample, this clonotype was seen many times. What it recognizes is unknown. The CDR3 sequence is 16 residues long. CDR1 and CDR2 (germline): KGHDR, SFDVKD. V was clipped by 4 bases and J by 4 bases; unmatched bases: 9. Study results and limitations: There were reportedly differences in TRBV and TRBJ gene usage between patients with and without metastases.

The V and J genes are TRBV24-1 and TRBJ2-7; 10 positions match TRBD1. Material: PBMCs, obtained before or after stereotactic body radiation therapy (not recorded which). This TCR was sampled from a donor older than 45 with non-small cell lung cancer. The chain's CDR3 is CATSDPRTGGAYEQYF. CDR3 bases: TGTGCCACCAGTGACCCCCGGACAGGGGGAGCTTACGAGCAGTACTTC.